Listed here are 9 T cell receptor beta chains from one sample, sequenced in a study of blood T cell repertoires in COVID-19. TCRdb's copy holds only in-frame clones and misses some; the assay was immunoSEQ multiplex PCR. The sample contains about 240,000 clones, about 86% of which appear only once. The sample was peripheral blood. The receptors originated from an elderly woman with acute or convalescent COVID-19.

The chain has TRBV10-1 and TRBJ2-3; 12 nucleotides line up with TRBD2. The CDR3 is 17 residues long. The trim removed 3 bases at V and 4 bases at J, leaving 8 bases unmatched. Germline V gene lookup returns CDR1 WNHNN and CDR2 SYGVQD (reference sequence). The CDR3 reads CASSDTRLAGASDTQYF. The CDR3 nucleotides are TGCGCCAGCAGTGACACTCGACTAGCGGGGGCCTCAGATACGCAGTATTTT.

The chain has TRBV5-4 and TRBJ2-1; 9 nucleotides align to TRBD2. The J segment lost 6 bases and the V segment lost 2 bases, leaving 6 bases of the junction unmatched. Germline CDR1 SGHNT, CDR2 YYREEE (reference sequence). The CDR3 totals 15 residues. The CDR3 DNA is TGTGCCAGCAGCTTAGGGCGGGGGGGCGGCAATGAGCAGTTCTTC. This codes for CASSLGRGGGNEQFF.

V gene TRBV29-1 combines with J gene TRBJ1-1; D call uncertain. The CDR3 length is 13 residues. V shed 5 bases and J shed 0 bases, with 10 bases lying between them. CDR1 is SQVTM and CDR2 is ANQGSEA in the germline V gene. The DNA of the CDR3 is TGCAGCGTTCTGAATGGCATGAACACTGAAGCTTTCTTT. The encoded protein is CSVLNGMNTEAFF.

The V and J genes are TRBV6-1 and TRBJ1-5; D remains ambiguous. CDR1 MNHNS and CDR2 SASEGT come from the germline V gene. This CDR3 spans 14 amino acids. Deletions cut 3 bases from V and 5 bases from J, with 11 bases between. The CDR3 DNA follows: TGTGCCAGCAGTGACCAGCCTGAGGATCAGCCCCAGCATTTT. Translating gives CASSDQPEDQPQHF.

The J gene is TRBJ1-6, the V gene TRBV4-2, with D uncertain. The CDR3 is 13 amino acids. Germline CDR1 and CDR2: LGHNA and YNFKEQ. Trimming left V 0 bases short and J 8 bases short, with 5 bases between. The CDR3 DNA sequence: TGTGCCAGCAGCCAAGAACCGGATTCACCCCTCCACTTT. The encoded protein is CASSQEPDSPLHF.

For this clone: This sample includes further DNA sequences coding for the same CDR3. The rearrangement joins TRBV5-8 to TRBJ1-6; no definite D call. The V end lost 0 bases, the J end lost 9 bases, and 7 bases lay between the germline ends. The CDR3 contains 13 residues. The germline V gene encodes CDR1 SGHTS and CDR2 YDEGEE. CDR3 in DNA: TGTGCCAGCAGCTTGGTTAGAGGTTCACCCCTCCACTTT. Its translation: CASSLVRGSPLHF.

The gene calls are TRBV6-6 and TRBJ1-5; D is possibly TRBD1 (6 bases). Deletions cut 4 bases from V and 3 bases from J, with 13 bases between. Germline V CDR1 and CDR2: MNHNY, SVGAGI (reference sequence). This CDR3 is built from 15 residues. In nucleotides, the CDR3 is TGTGCCAGCAGTTCCGAGACAGGTAACAATCAGCCCCAGCATTTT. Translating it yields CASSSETGNNQPQHF.

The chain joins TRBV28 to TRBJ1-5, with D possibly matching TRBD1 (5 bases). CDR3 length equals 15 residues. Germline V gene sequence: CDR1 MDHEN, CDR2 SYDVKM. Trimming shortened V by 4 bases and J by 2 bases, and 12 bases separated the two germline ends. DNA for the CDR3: TGTGCCAGCAGTTCCGGCGGGGGGGGCAATCAGCCCCAGCATTTT. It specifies CASSSGGGGNQPQHF.

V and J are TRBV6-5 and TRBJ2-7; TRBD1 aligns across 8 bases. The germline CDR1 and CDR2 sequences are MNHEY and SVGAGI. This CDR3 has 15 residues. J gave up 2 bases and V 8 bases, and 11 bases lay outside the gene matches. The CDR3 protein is CASGDRRTPTYEQYF. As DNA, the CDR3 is TGTGCCAGCGGGGACAGGCGTACCCCTACCTACGAGCAGTACTTC.